The present T cell receptor (beta chain) was sequenced within a study of blood T cell repertoires in COVID-19. Study information: Spain, Italy and the United States supplied samples that represented acute and convalescent COVID-19. PBMCs, B-cell-depleted T cells, or T cells provided the cDNA or gDNA that made up the material.

Methods used by the authors: Scientists estimated how many nucleated cells there were by amplifying reference gene primers. Data came from immunoSEQ multiplex PCR; TCRdb stores just in-frame clones and leaves some out. V, J and clone size are taken as reported in that table, and D and trimming were inferred from the DNA itself. The repertoire has approximately 97,000 clones, 70% to 90% of them found once; the top ten carry 2% to 2.5%. Trimming took off 3 bases at V and 1 base at J, with 9 bases between the two ends. The germline V gene encodes CDR1 KGHSH and CDR2 LQKENI. This CDR3 comprises 14 residues.

V is TRBV18 and J is TRBJ1-2, with D perhaps TRBD1 (5 bases). Material for sequencing was peripheral blood. The sequence came from a man aged 45-60 years with active COVID-19. The CDR3 coding sequence is TGTGCCAGCTCACCTGGGGGGATTAACTATGGCTACACCTTC. Translated, it gives CASSPGGINYGYTF.